This TCR beta chain appears in the sequencing data of a study of blood T cell repertoires in COVID-19. Overall study context: COVID-19 samples collected from the United States, Italy and Spain covered acute and convalescent phases. In each case, the material was cDNA or gDNA derived from T cells, B-cell-depleted T cells, or PBMCs.

Germline V gives CDR1 SGHNT, CDR2 YYREEE (reference sequence). CDR3 length: 14 residues. V trimming: 5 bases; J trimming: 6 bases; junction bases outside the gene matches: 11. Methods used by the authors: By means of reference gene primer amplification, nucleated cell counts were estimated. Some clones are missing from TCRdb's copy, which holds only in-frame ones; the method was immunoSEQ multiplex PCR. Clone size and the V and J calls come from that table; the DNA yielded D and trimming. This sample has fewer than 450,000 clones, with 87% found just once. Seattle's cohort entered during active infection and was followed longitudinally.

The chain combines TRBV5-4 with TRBJ2-7, with TRBD1 identical over 7 bases. The TCR originated in a woman between 45 and 60 years old with COVID-19, enrolled during active disease. Sequenced material: peripheral blood. In DNA form, the CDR3 reads TGTGCCAGCAGTTTAATTGGGACAGAGGGCGAGCAGTACTTC. It translates to CASSLIGTEGEQYF.